The clone carrying this T cell receptor beta chain was seen only a few times. The data belong to a study of T cells in Graves' hyperthyroidism and ophthalmopathy. RNA transcripts gave rise to amplified TCR beta CDR3 regions. Primed by the HTBI set, a first-round RT-PCR was run on the TCR CDR3. TCRdb fed the multiplex PCR reads into MiXCR, producing one record per CDR3 protein. The table has roughly 400,000 distinct CDR3 sequences, roughly 25% seen once. This receptor was obtained from a man aged 50-60 years with Graves' hyperthyroidism. Material: blood.

CDR3 sequence: CSARIMGPSYEQYF. The CDR3 nucleotides read TGCAGTGCTAGGATAATGGGCCCTTCCTACGAGCAGTACTTC. This chain joins TRBV20-1 and TRBJ2-7; D is unclear. The V end was cut by 3 bases, the J end by 1 base, with 13 bases between. Germline CDR1 and CDR2: DFQATT and SNEGSKA (reference sequence). The CDR3 contains 14 residues.